One and the same sample provided the 32 T cell receptor beta chains below, sequenced in a study of T cells in women clearing cervical HPV infection. Sequenced by immunoSEQ multiplex PCR; TCRdb stores in-frame clones only, minus some. The specimen's table records around 31,000 clones. Sequencing was performed on blood buffy coat. These receptors originate from a woman aged 18 to 75 with a cervical HPV16 infection that either progressed to CIN3+ or cleared (not recorded which).

To note about this clone: From the germline J gene comes the end of the CDR3, since the read stops 3 residues before it. The rearrangement uses TRBV29-1 and TRBJ1-2; D is perhaps TRBD1 (6 bases). CDR1 SQVTM and CDR2 ANQGSEA come from the germline V gene. Trimming left V 8 bases short and J 0 bases short, with 13 bases between. The CDR3 extends over 13 amino acids. CDR3 loop: CSSRTEANYGYTF. CDR3 bases read: TGCAGCTCCCGGACAGAAGCTAACTATGGC.

In the case of this clone: Read sequence stops 3 residues before the CDR3 end, and the germline J gene provides the missing end. The V gene is TRBV6-2 or TRBV6-3, the J gene TRBJ2-3, with TRBD1 identical over 8 bases. Germline values: CDR1 MNHEY, CDR2 SVGEGT. This CDR3 has 15 amino acids. The J segment lost 1 base and the V segment lost 5 bases, leaving 5 bases of the junction unmatched. The sequenced CDR3 bases are TGTGCCAGCAGTCTCCAGGGGGCAGGCACAGATACG. It encodes CASSLQGAGTDT. In full, the CDR3 reads CASSLQGAGTDTQYF.

With respect to this clone: The CDR3 is cut off 3 residues early in the read; its end comes from the germline J gene. The V and J genes are TRBV19 and TRBJ1-4; a possible D gene is TRBD1 (5 bases). Germline CDR1 LNHDA, CDR2 SQIVND (reference sequence). Deletions cut 6 bases from V and 4 bases from J, with 12 bases between. The CDR3 loop spans 14 amino acids. CDR3 DNA, as far as it was read: TGTGCCAGTAGACCGCAGGGCAGTAATGAAAAA. Its translation is CASRPQGSNEK. The whole CDR3 reads CASRPQGSNEKLFF.

Turning to this clone: The DNA ends 3 residues before the CDR3 does, and the rest of the CDR3 is filled in from the germline J gene. The same CDR3 arises from other DNA sequences in this sample as well. V is TRBV7-8 and J is TRBJ2-7, with TRBD1 matching over 7 bases. The germline CDR1 and CDR2 sequences are SGHVS and FQNEAQ. Germline trimming cut 5 bases from V and 5 bases from J; bases unmatched to any gene: 3. The CDR3 consists of 12 residues. This CDR3 reads CASSDTGDEQYF. CDR3 DNA, as far as it was read: TGTGCCAGCAGCGACACAGGGGACGAG.

Note on this clone: The DNA ends 3 residues before the CDR3 does, and the rest of the CDR3 is filled in from the germline J gene. The chain combines TRBV20-1 with TRBJ2-1, with TRBD2 as a possible D gene (5 bases). This CDR3 region has 14 residues. Germline loops: CDR1 DFQATT, CDR2 SNEGSKA (reference sequence). V was clipped by 7 bases and J by 0 bases, with 13 bases between them. CDR3 region: CSVLDFSSYNEQFF. Partial CDR3 DNA: TGCAGTGTCCTGGACTTCAGCTCCTACAATGAG.

A note on this clone: The read ends 3 residues early relative to the CDR3; the germline J gene fills the gap. The genes are TRBV20-1 and TRBJ2-3; D perhaps matches TRBD2 (5 bases). V was clipped by 1 base and J by 2 bases, with 19 bases between them. The CDR3 totals 17 residues. CDR1 and CDR2 from the germline V gene are DFQATT and SNEGSKA (reference sequence). CDR3 bases read: TGCAGTGCTAGAGGGACTGGACCTCGGGTTCTCACAGATACG. It specifies CSARGTGPRVLTDT. The full CDR3 is CSARGTGPRVLTDTQYF.

As to this clone: The CDR3 is cut off 3 residues early in the read; its end comes from the germline J gene. The chain has TRBV10-2 and TRBJ2-1; D remains ambiguous. The CDR3 spans 12 residues. Germline V gene sequence: CDR1 WSHSY, CDR2 SAAADI. Deletions cut 6 bases from V and 9 bases from J, with 12 bases between. Incomplete CDR3 DNA: TGCGCCAGCAGGATGGTCCGCGGTGAG. Its translation is CASRMVRGE. The full CDR3 sequence reads CASRMVRGEQFF.

In the case of this clone: The read ends 3 residues early relative to the CDR3; the germline J gene fills the gap. The chain joins TRBV30 to TRBJ1-2; TRBD1 agrees at 7 bases. The germline V gene has CDR1 GTSNPN and CDR2 SVGIG (reference sequence). The CDR3 is made up of 15 amino acids. Incomplete CDR3 DNA: TGTGCCTGGAGTGAGGGACAGTTCGGGGTGGGCGGC. As protein: CAWSEGQFGVGG. The CDR3 in its entirety is CAWSEGQFGVGGYTF.

As concerns this clone: The missing CDR3 end, 3 residues past where the read stops, is filled in from the germline J gene. The same CDR3 can be traced to other DNA sequences in this sample. The chain has TRBV6-2 or TRBV6-3 and TRBJ2-7, with 7 bases identical to TRBD1. CDR1 and CDR2 (germline): MNHEY, SVGEGT. CDR3 length equals 14 residues. V dropped 6 bases and J dropped 4; count of bases not matched to a gene: 9. Incomplete CDR3 DNA: TGTGCCAGCAGATCCACAGGGGTGTGGTACGAG. Encoded protein: CASRSTGVWYE. The entire CDR3 protein is CASRSTGVWYEQYF.

Worth noting for this clone: The read terminates 3 residues ahead of where the CDR3 ends, so the germline J gene completes it. The chain is built from TRBV7-2 and TRBJ2-3; 11 positions match TRBD2. The germline V gene encodes CDR1 SGHTA and CDR2 FQGNSA. This CDR3 has 17 amino acids. CDR3: CASSLAGTSGIRDTQYF. CDR3 DNA, as far as it was read: TGTGCCAGCAGCTTAGCCGGGACTAGCGGAATTAGGGACACG.

About this clone: The CDR3 end falls 3 residues outside the read, so it is completed with the germline J gene. The chain joins TRBV5-1 to TRBJ2-5, with D perhaps TRBD1 or TRBD2 (5 bases each). This CDR3 comprises 17 residues. Looked up from germline, CDR1 is SGHRS and CDR2 is YFSETQ. Trimming removed 4 bases at V and 3 bases at J, with 22 bases between. Partial CDR3 DNA: TGCGCCAGCAGCCAATGGCACCCCAGAGGGGCAAAAGAGACC. This translates into CASSQWHPRGAKET. The entire CDR3 protein is CASSQWHPRGAKETQYF.

Comments on this clone: The read gets to within 3 residues of the CDR3 end, and the germline J gene fills in the rest. J is TRBJ2-1 and V is TRBV20-1; TRBD2 matches at 8 bases. CDR1 and CDR2 from the germline V gene are DFQATT and SNEGSKA (reference sequence). The CDR3 sequence is 15 residues long. Trimming at V came to 2 bases and at J to 4 bases, leaving 7 bases not matched to a gene. The covered CDR3 bases are TGCAGTGCTAGACCAGGCGGGGGGTTTTACAATGAG. Translating gives CSARPGGGFYNE. Given in full, the CDR3 is CSARPGGGFYNEQFF.

A remark on this clone: From the germline J gene comes the end of the CDR3, since the read stops 3 residues before it. The gene calls are TRBV20-1 and TRBJ2-1; 7 bases align to TRBD1. CDR1 DFQATT and CDR2 SNEGSKA come from the germline V gene (reference sequence). V was clipped by 6 bases and J by 6 bases; unmatched bases: 8. The CDR3 spans 13 residues. CDR3 loop: CSATTGTANEQFF. The sequenced part of the CDR3 DNA is TGCAGTGCAACAACCGGGACAGCCAATGAG.

Regarding this clone: Sequencing ends 3 residues short of the CDR3 end; the germline J gene provides the rest. The gene calls are TRBV7-3 and TRBJ2-3; D ambiguous. Trimming removed 5 bases at V and 3 bases at J, with 9 bases between. CDR1 SGHTA and CDR2 FQGTGA come from the germline V gene. This CDR3 region has 13 residues. CDR3 DNA, as far as it was read: TGTGCCAGCAGCCCCCCGACTACAGATACG. This sequence encodes CASSPPTTDT. The complete CDR3 reads CASSPPTTDTQYF.

This CDR3 is CASSGLAGVGETQYF. The CDR3 bases that were read are TGTGCCAGCTCGGGACTAGCGGGAGTAGGAGAGACC. This chain links TRBV19 with TRBJ2-5, with 14 bases identical to TRBD2. The read stops 3 residues short of the end of the CDR3; the missing end is completed from the germline J gene. The length of the CDR3 is 15 residues. The germline CDR1 and CDR2 sequences are LNHDA and SQIVND (reference sequence). Unmatched junction bases numbered 7, after V lost 9 bases and J lost 4 bases.

Details on this clone: The read ends 3 residues before the CDR3 terminus; that terminus is restored from the germline J gene. V usage is TRBV18 and J usage is TRBJ2-3; 7 bases line up with TRBD1. The CDR3 contains 15 residues. Germline assignment: CDR1 KGHSH and CDR2 LQKENI. V was clipped by 3 bases and J by 2 bases; unmatched bases: 5. CDR3 in amino acids: CASSPQTGSTDTQYF. The covered CDR3 bases are TGTGCCAGCTCACCCCAGACAGGGTCCACAGATACG.

On this clone itself: The read gets to within 3 residues of the CDR3 end, and the germline J gene fills in the rest. The chain joins TRBV5-1 to TRBJ2-7; 7 bases align to TRBD2. CDR1 SGHRS and CDR2 YFSETQ come from the germline V gene. The CDR3 is made up of 15 amino acids. V lost 2 bases to trimming and J lost 3 bases; unmatched junction nucleotides: 8. The CDR3 sequence: CASSFDQGGGYEQYF. CDR3 bases read: TGCGCCAGCAGCTTTGACCAGGGCGGGGGCTACGAG. The complete variable domain, with remaining parts taken from reference TRBV5-1 and TRBJ2-7, reads KAGVTQTPRYLIKTRGQQVTLSCSPISGHRSVSWYQQTPGQGLQFLFEYFSETQRNKGNFPGRFSGRQFSNSRSEMNVSTLELGDSALYLCASSFDQGGGYEQYFGPGTRLTVT.

Notes on this clone: The junction and the germline gene differ at one end; a read error may be behind it. Read data end 3 residues before the CDR3 end; the end is taken from the germline J gene. V gene TRBV4-2 combines with J gene TRBJ1-4; 7 positions agree with TRBD1. Germline loops: CDR1 LGHNA, CDR2 YNFKEQ. The CDR3 runs to 15 residues. Here the CDR3 reads CASSHPRGTNEKLFF. Partial CDR3 DNA: TGCGCCAGCAGCCACCCCAGGGGGACTAATGAAAAA.

The CDR3: CASSVRGGTEAFF. Partial CDR3 DNA: TGTGCCAGCAGTGTCCGGGGAGGGACTGAA. This chain uses TRBV6-4 with TRBJ1-1; D is ambiguous. The sequence runs out 3 residues before the end of the CDR3; the remainder is reconstructed from the germline J gene. Germline CDR1 MRHNA, CDR2 SNTAGT. V was trimmed by 4 bases and J by 5 bases, leaving 11 bases between them. This CDR3 comprises 13 residues.

A remark on this clone: The CDR3 end falls 3 residues outside the read, so it is completed with the germline J gene. The chain has TRBV5-1 and TRBJ1-3; D remains ambiguous. The germline V gene has CDR1 SGHRS and CDR2 YFSETQ. V was trimmed by 1 base and J by 0 bases, leaving 14 bases between them. CDR3 length: 17 amino acids. CDR3 bases read: TGCGCCAGCAGCTTGATGGGTCCAGGAACCTCTGGAAACACC. It is translated as CASSLMGPGTSGNT. The whole CDR3 protein is CASSLMGPGTSGNTIYF.

A note on this clone: The read finishes 3 residues shy of the CDR3 end, and the germline J gene is used to complete it. The chain employs TRBV11-2 and TRBJ2-5; maybe TRBD1 (5 bases). Germline CDR1 and CDR2: SGHAT and FQNNGV. The CDR3 sequence is 15 residues long. CDR3 bases read: TGTGCCAGCAGCTTAGATACGTGGGGCACAGATACC. It specifies CASSLDTWGTDT. The whole CDR3 sequence reads CASSLDTWGTDTQYF.

Notes on this clone: The CDR3 extends 3 residues past the end of the read, so its final part is completed from the germline J gene. The rearrangement uses TRBV2 and TRBJ1-2, with D possibly matching TRBD1 (6 bases). V gave up 2 bases and J gave up 5 bases, with 9 bases separating them. CDR1 is SNHLY and CDR2 is FYNNEI in the germline V gene. This CDR3 has 13 residues. The sequenced part of the CDR3 DNA is TGTGCCAGCAGTGAACGGACAGATTATGGC. Residues: CASSERTDYG. The CDR3 as a whole reads CASSERTDYGYTF.

Measured by frequency, this clone is medium-sized. Read data end 3 residues before the CDR3 end; the end is taken from the germline J gene. The V call is TRBV30, the J call TRBJ1-2; 11 bases line up with TRBD1. There are 14 residues in the CDR3. Germline V gene data show CDR1 as GTSNPN and CDR2 as SVGIG (reference sequence). The CDR3 bases that were read are TGTGCCTGGAGTCCCGGACAGGGGGCACGGGGC. It encodes CAWSPGQGARG. The entire CDR3 sequence reads CAWSPGQGARGYTF.

Concerning this clone itself: The sequenced fragment ends 3 residues before the CDR3 boundary, so the rest is inferred from the germline J gene. The rearrangement uses TRBV5-1 and TRBJ2-7; TRBD2 matches at 8 bases. This CDR3 region has 14 residues. J gave up 3 bases and V 4 bases, and 6 bases lay outside the gene matches. Germline CDR1 and CDR2: SGHRS and YFSETQ. CDR3 residues: CASSAGGKGYEQYF. Incomplete CDR3 DNA: TGCGCCAGCAGCGCGGGGGGAAAGGGCTACGAG.

Comment on this clone: The sequence runs out 3 residues before the end of the CDR3; the remainder is reconstructed from the germline J gene. V is TRBV5-1 and J is TRBJ1-6; unclear D gene. V gave up 0 bases and J gave up 4 bases, with 14 bases separating them. From germline, CDR1 is SGHRS and CDR2 YFSETQ. The CDR3 loop spans 17 amino acids. The sequenced CDR3 bases are TGCGCCAGCAGCTTGGCCATGACGGCGGGGTATAATTCACCC. It is translated as CASSLAMTAGYNSP. In full, the CDR3 is CASSLAMTAGYNSPLHF.

Comment on this clone: The read falls 3 residues short of the CDR3 end, and the missing part is taken from the germline J gene. This chain uses TRBV19 with TRBJ1-1; TRBD1 agrees at 7 bases. J gave up 1 base and V 5 bases, and 10 bases lay outside the gene matches. The CDR3 is made up of 16 amino acids. The germline V gene has CDR1 LNHDA and CDR2 SQIVND (reference sequence). The chain's CDR3 is CASSVLSGGRNTEAFF. CDR3 DNA (partial): TGTGCCAGTAGTGTCCTCTCAGGGGGAAGGAACACTGAA. The full variable domain, with the rest looked up from reference TRBV19 and TRBJ1-1, is DGGITQSPKYLFRKEGQNVTLSCEQNLNHDAMYWYRQDPGQGLRLIYYSQIVNDFQKGDIAEGYSVSREKKESFPLTVTSAQKNPTAFYLCASSVLSGGRNTEAFFGQGTRLTVV.

As concerns this clone: Sequencing ends 3 residues short of the CDR3 end; the germline J gene provides the rest. The chain has TRBV20-1 and TRBJ1-5, with D maybe TRBD1 (5 bases). V was pared by 4 bases and J by 5 bases, with 9 bases between. This CDR3 is 12 amino acids long. The V gene's germline CDR1 is DFQATT and CDR2 SNEGSKA (reference sequence). CDR3 in amino acids: CSATGLDQPQHF. The sequenced CDR3 bases are TGCAGTGCTACAGGGTTGGATCAGCCC.

Worth noting for this clone: The read gets to within 3 residues of the CDR3 end, and the germline J gene fills in the rest. The J gene is TRBJ1-1, the V gene TRBV6-2 or TRBV6-3; no firm D call. The CDR3 length is 15 residues. V was shortened by 4 bases and J by 4 bases, with 16 bases between the two germline ends. Per the germline V gene, CDR1 is MNHEY and CDR2 is SVGEGT. The chain's CDR3 is CASSSEQPRFTEAFF. Partial CDR3 DNA: TGTGCCAGCAGTTCTGAACAGCCCCGATTCACTGAA.

A note on this clone: Read coverage stops 3 residues before the CDR3 terminus; the germline J gene supplies the remainder. This sequence joins TRBV5-1 and TRBJ2-3; the D call may be TRBD1 or TRBD2 (5 bases each). The V and J ends lost 1 base and 4 bases respectively, with 13 bases between them. Germline loops: CDR1 SGHRS, CDR2 YFSETQ. The CDR3 contains 15 residues. This CDR3 reads CASSLSRGEADTQYF. The part of the CDR3 DNA that was read is TGCGCCAGCAGCTTGTCACGAGGGGAAGCAGATACG.

Points on this clone: From the germline J gene comes the end of the CDR3, since the read stops 3 residues before it. The rearrangement uses TRBV7-2 and TRBJ1-1; D not certain. CDR3 length: 14 residues. Germline V gene sequence: CDR1 SGHTA, CDR2 FQGNSA. V was clipped by 4 bases and J by 0 bases, with 9 bases between them. CDR3 loop: CASSSTFLNTEAFF. The sequenced CDR3 bases are TGTGCCAGCAGCTCTACCTTCCTGAACACTGAA.

Points on this clone: With the read ending 3 residues before the CDR3 end, the germline J gene is used to fill in that end. The chain joins TRBV11-2 to TRBJ1-2, with D uncertain. CDR1 is SGHAT and CDR2 is FQNNGV in the germline V gene. The CDR3 consists of 13 residues. Trimming pared 4 bases from V and 4 bases from J, leaving 10 bases between. The DNA read from the CDR3 is TGTGCCAGCAGCTCAGGAGCGGGCTATGGC. Its translation: CASSSGAGYG. The whole CDR3 region reads CASSSGAGYGYTF. The complete variable domain, with remaining parts taken from reference TRBV11-2 and TRBJ1-2, reads EAGVAQSPRYKIIEKRQSVAFWCNPISGHATLYWYQQILGQGPKLLIQFQNNGVVDDSQLPKDRFSAERLKGVDSTLKIQPAKLEDSAVYLCASSSGAGYGYTFGSGTRLTVV.

In the case of this clone: The sequenced fragment ends 3 residues before the CDR3 boundary, so the rest is inferred from the germline J gene. The rearrangement links TRBV7-9 to TRBJ1-4; D is possibly TRBD1 (5 bases). The CDR3 sequence is 14 residues long. Trimming removed 6 bases from V and 8 bases from J, with 16 bases in between. The V gene's germline CDR1 is SEHNR and CDR2 FQNEAQ (reference sequence). The CDR3 here is CASSDQGAGEKLFF. CDR3 DNA (partial): TGTGCCAGCAGTGACCAGGGAGCTGGGGAAAAA.